One and the same sample provided the 32 T cell receptor beta chains below, sequenced in a study of T-cell reconstitution after alpha-beta-depleted transplantation in children. Preparation of the TCRbeta library was carried out with unique molecular identifiers. TCRdb redid the calling of the PCR reads with MiXCR, one entry per CDR3 protein. The repertoire holds under 70,000 distinct CDR3 sequences, with 11% as singletons. Material: PBMCs, obtained before TCRalphabeta/CD19-depleted stem cell transplant. These receptor sequences come from a boy between 10 and 17 years old with acute myeloid leukemia, due to receive a stem cell transplant.

This clonotype was counted ten times or more. This chain uses TRBV3-1 with TRBJ1-6; possible D gene TRBD1, 5 bases. The CDR3 is 15 residues long. CDR1 and CDR2 from the germline V gene are LGHDT and YNNKEL (reference sequence). The V end was cut by 0 bases, the J end by 8 bases, with 11 bases between. The CDR3: CASSQDHRGHSPLHF. The CDR3 DNA follows: TGTGCCAGCAGCCAAGATCATCGGGGCCATTCACCCCTCCACTTT.

This clonotype has at least ten counts. V is TRBV20-1 and J is TRBJ2-7; possible D gene TRBD1, 6 bases. Germline lookup yields CDR1 DFQATT and CDR2 SNEGSKA (reference sequence). Between the trimmed V and J ends, which lost 5 bases and 1 base, there was a span of 12 bases. The length of the CDR3 is 13 residues. The CDR3, as DNA: TGCAGTGCTGGGGCCGGGACATCCTACGAGCAGTACTTC. Amino acids: CSAGAGTSYEQYF.

This clonotype occurred many times. The chain links TRBV12-3 or TRBV12-4 to TRBJ1-1; 7 nucleotides align to TRBD1. CDR3 length: 14 residues. V was clipped by 5 bases and J by 6 bases; unmatched bases: 9. The CDR3 DNA reads TGTGCCAGCAGTAGAGATAGGGGGCAGGCTGAAGCTTTCTTT. Protein: CASSRDRGQAEAFF.

This clonotype was observed many times. This sequence joins TRBV5-1 and TRBJ2-7, with D perhaps matching TRBD2 (5 bases). CDR1 and CDR2 from the germline V gene are SGHRS and YFSETQ. This CDR3 spans 13 amino acids. The ends were cut back, 1 base at V and 2 bases at J, with 7 bases in the middle. The DNA for the CDR3 is TGCGCCAGCAGCTTGCGGGATACCTACGAGCAGTACTTC. Protein: CASSLRDTYEQYF.

This clonotype was detected many times. The genes are TRBV28 and TRBJ1-6; 10 nucleotides align to TRBD1. This CDR3 has 16 residues. J lost 7 bases, V lost 6 bases, and 9 bases had no gene match. CDR1 is MDHEN, CDR2 SYDVKM, per germline. CDR3 in amino acids: CASSPFAGQGNSPLHF. The CDR3 DNA reads as TGTGCCAGCAGCCCATTCGCGGGACAGGGGAATTCACCCCTCCACTTT.

Ten or more counts support this clonotype. V is TRBV11-2 and J is TRBJ2-1, with a possible D match to TRBD2 (6 bases). The length of the CDR3 is 15 residues. Germline CDR1 and CDR2: SGHAT and FQNNGV. V lost 2 bases, J lost 2 bases, and 10 bases lay in between. Here the CDR3 reads CASSLTLAAYNEQFF. The CDR3 DNA reads as TGTGCCAGCAGCTTAACGTTAGCGGCCTACAATGAGCAGTTCTTC. The variable domain in full, with the rest retrieved from reference TRBV11-2 and TRBJ2-1, is EAGVAQSPRYKIIEKRQSVAFWCNPISGHATLYWYQQILGQGPKLLIQFQNNGVVDDSQLPKDRFSAERLKGVDSTLKIQPAKLEDSAVYLCASSLTLAAYNEQFFGPGTRLTVL.

There are many counts of this clonotype. The V and J genes are TRBV6-5 and TRBJ1-1; 7 bases match TRBD1. There are 15 residues in the CDR3. V dropped 5 bases and J dropped 6; count of bases not matched to a gene: 12. CDR1 and CDR2 from the germline V gene are MNHEY and SVGAGI. The CDR3 sequence is CASSTSGTVAPEAFF. The CDR3 nucleotides read TGTGCCAGCAGTACATCCGGGACAGTTGCCCCTGAAGCTTTCTTT.

With regard to this clonotype: A much larger clone lies a single base off, so this may be a read error. This chain connects TRBV4-3 to TRBJ2-1; 8 bases agree with TRBD2. Germline CDR1 reads LGHNA; CDR2 reads YSLEER. The CDR3 runs 19 residues. Trimming removed 0 bases from V and 6 bases from J; junction bases left unmatched: 16. The CDR3 DNA is TGCGCCAGCAGCCAAGATAGGTCGTTAGCGGGACACAGAGTCAATGAGCAGTTCTTC. Translated: CASSQDRSLAGHRVNEQFF.

This clonotype is medium-sized by share. The V call is TRBV12-3 or TRBV12-4, the J call TRBJ2-7; D ambiguous. The CDR3 is 13 amino acids. The germline V and J ends were trimmed by 3 bases and 2 bases, with 8 bases remaining between them. CDR3 residues: CASSFLRTYEQYV. CDR3 in DNA: TGTGCCAGCAGTTTTCTGAGAACCTACGAGCAGTACGTC.

This clonotype has at least ten counts. CDR3 loop: CSAREDTGWGSPLHF. The CDR3, as DNA: TGCAGTGCTAGAGAAGACACGGGATGGGGTTCACCCCTCCACTTT. The chain recombines TRBV20-1 with TRBJ1-6; D is unclear. V was shortened by 0 bases and J by 9 bases, with 15 bases between the two germline ends. The CDR3 contains 15 residues. CDR1 is DFQATT, CDR2 SNEGSKA, per germline (reference sequence).

This clonotype occurred many times. V gene TRBV4-1 combines with J gene TRBJ2-5; 12 bases match TRBD2. J lost 3 bases, V lost 3 bases, and 8 bases had no gene match. The V gene's germline CDR1 is MGHRA and CDR2 YSYEKL. The CDR3 is 17 residues long. CDR3 nucleotides: TGCGCCAGCAGCCAGCACCCGGGACTAGCGGGCGAAGAGACCCAGTACTTC. This translates into CASSQHPGLAGEETQYF.

Only one count was recorded for this clonotype. A clone one base away is much larger, so this may be a read error. The rearrangement links TRBV20-1 to TRBJ2-5, with no clear D. The length of the CDR3 is 11 residues. Germline V gene data show CDR1 as DFQATT and CDR2 as SNEGSKA (reference sequence). The CDR3 is CSAVVQETQYF. CDR3 nucleotides: TGCAGCGCGGTGGTCCAAGAGACCCAGTACTTC.

The chain links TRBV6-2 or TRBV6-3 to TRBJ2-7; possibly TRBD1 for D (5 bases). The CDR3 is 16 amino acids. CDR1 MNHEY and CDR2 SVGEGT come from the germline V gene. Trimming took 4 bases from V and 2 from J, leaving 18 bases between them. The CDR3 coding sequence is TGTGCCAGCAGTTCGGCAGCACGGGTCAGGGCCTACGAGCAGTACTTC. Its translation is CASSSAARVRAYEQYF.

This clonotype came up many times. J is TRBJ1-2 and V is TRBV29-1; D is uncertain. The germline V and J ends were trimmed by 2 bases and 5 bases, with 12 bases remaining between them. Germline-derived CDR1 and CDR2 are SQVTM and ANQGSEA. This CDR3 is built from 13 residues. CDR3 in amino acids: CSVEIYSEYGYTF. The CDR3 DNA reads as TGCAGCGTTGAAATTTACTCCGAATATGGCTACACCTTC.

Comment on this clonotype: This clone may be a read error of a much larger clone one base away. The chain has TRBV6-5 and TRBJ2-5, with D perhaps TRBD1 (5 bases). The CDR3 loop spans 14 amino acids. Trimming stripped 4 bases from V and 2 bases from J, with 11 bases between. Germline assignment: CDR1 MNHEY and CDR2 SVGAGI. CDR3 nucleotide sequence: TGTGCCAGCAGTTTTTCTCGGACACAAGAGACCCAGTACTTC. This translates into CASSFSRTQETQYF.

This clonotype was found a few times. The chain carries TRBV20-1 and TRBJ2-1, with a possible D match to TRBD1 (6 bases). Per germline, CDR1 DFQATT and CDR2 SNEGSKA (reference sequence). CDR3 length equals 16 residues. CDR3 DNA sequence: TGCAGCACCCTCCCTTTGCCAGGGGCGGTTTTGAATGAGCAGTTCTTC. This codes for CSTLPLPGAVLNEQFF.

In its sample, this clonotype was seen a few times. The chain is built from TRBV5-5 and TRBJ2-1, with 9 bases aligning to TRBD2. Germline CDR1 and CDR2: SGHKS and YYEKEE (reference sequence). V lost 1 base and J lost 7; bases outside the gene matches: 6. The CDR3 is made up of 15 amino acids. Written as DNA, the CDR3 is TGTGCCAGCAGCTTGAAAGGACTAGCGACAAATGAGCAGTTCTTC. Encoded protein: CASSLKGLATNEQFF.

V and J are TRBV28 and TRBJ2-1; D uncertain. Trimming shortened V by 2 bases and J by 4 bases, and 9 bases separated the two germline ends. Per the germline V gene, CDR1 is MDHEN and CDR2 is SYDVKM. This CDR3 has 14 residues. The chain's CDR3 is CASSLIGPYNEQFF. The CDR3 nucleotides are TGTGCCAGCAGTTTAATAGGGCCTTACAATGAGCAGTTCTTC.

V usage is TRBV11-3 and J usage is TRBJ2-2; possibly TRBD1 for D (5 bases). V was trimmed by 5 bases and J by 4 bases, leaving 17 bases between them. This CDR3 contains 16 residues. The V gene's germline CDR1 is SGHNT and CDR2 YENEEA. The CDR3, as DNA: TGTGCCAGCAGCCATGAACGACAGATAGGCACCGGGGAGCTGTTTTTT. Translation gives CASSHERQIGTGELFF. The variable domain in full, completed from reference TRBV11-3 and TRBJ2-2, reads EAGVVQSPRYKIIEKKQPVAFWCNPISGHNTLYWYLQNLGQGPELLIRYENEEAVDDSQLPKDRFSAERLKGVDSTLKIQPAELGDSAVYLCASSHERQIGTGELFFGEGSRLTVL.

This clonotype was observed at least ten times. This chain connects TRBV27 to TRBJ2-7; 14 nucleotides line up with TRBD2. The J segment lost 3 bases and the V segment lost 1 base, leaving 2 bases of the junction unmatched. This CDR3 has 16 residues. Germline CDR1 is MNHEY and CDR2 is SMNVEV (reference sequence). For the CDR3, the DNA is TGTGCCAGCAGTTTATATGGGACTAGCGGGGGCTACGAGCAGTACGTC. Protein product: CASSLYGTSGGYEQYV.

There are many counts of this clonotype. V is TRBV25-1 and J is TRBJ2-7; D is uncertain. The V and J ends lost 1 base and 0 bases respectively, with 4 bases between them. This CDR3 spans 13 amino acids. Germline lookup yields CDR1 MGHDK and CDR2 SYGVNS. DNA for the CDR3: TGTGCCAGCAGTGAATCCCGCTCCTACGAGCAGTACTTC. Its protein is CASSESRSYEQYF.

This clonotype was recorded at least ten times. V is TRBV5-1 and J is TRBJ1-2, with D maybe TRBD1 (5 bases). V was shortened by 1 base and J by 6 bases, with 13 bases between the two germline ends. The CDR3 length is 14 residues. CDR1 SGHRS and CDR2 YFSETQ come from the germline V gene. CDR3: CASSLTEGIHGYTF. The CDR3 DNA sequence: TGCGCCAGCAGCTTGACAGAGGGGATCCATGGCTACACCTTC.

This clonotype appeared many times. V and J are TRBV5-6 and TRBJ2-7; 8 bases match TRBD1. Germline V gives CDR1 SGHDT, CDR2 YYEEEE. CDR3 length equals 13 residues. Trimming at V came to 2 bases and at J to 6 bases, leaving 4 bases not matched to a gene. For the CDR3, the DNA is TGTGCCAGCAGCTTTGGACAGGGCAGCGAGCAGTACTTC. Translation gives CASSFGQGSEQYF.

This clonotype was picked up many times. This rearrangement joins TRBV6-5 to TRBJ1-6; D not resolved. CDR1 and CDR2 from the germline V gene are MNHEY and SVGAGI. V lost 2 bases, J lost 0 bases, and 2 bases lay in between. The CDR3 totals 14 residues. The CDR3 region is CASSYSSYNSPLHF. In nucleotides, the CDR3 is TGTGCCAGCAGTTACAGCTCCTATAATTCACCCCTCCACTTT.

The sample holds many counts of this clonotype. The V gene is TRBV29-1, the J gene TRBJ2-5, with 7 bases matching TRBD1. The J segment lost 0 bases and the V segment lost 7 bases, leaving 2 bases of the junction unmatched. The CDR3 is 12 residues long. CDR1 and CDR2 from the germline V gene are SQVTM and ANQGSEA. DNA for the CDR3: TGCAGCGGGGGACAGTACCAAGAGACCCAGTACTTC. Its protein is CSGGQYQETQYF. Drawing the rest from reference TRBV29-1 and TRBJ2-5, the complete variable domain is SAVISQKPSRDICQRGTSLTIQCQVDSQVTMMFWYRQQPGQSLTLIATANQGSEATYESGFVIDKFPISRPNLTFSTLTVSNMSPEDSSIYLCSGGQYQETQYFGPGTRLLVL.

This clonotype was recorded many times. The V gene is TRBV18, the J gene TRBJ2-5; D might be TRBD1 (6 bases). This CDR3 region has 15 residues. Trimming took 2 bases from V and 3 from J, leaving 13 bases between them. Germline values: CDR1 KGHSH, CDR2 LQKENI. The DNA for the CDR3 is TGTGCCAGCTCACCAGTGCCAGGGGTCGAAGAGACCCAGTACTTC. It translates to CASSPVPGVEETQYF.

Ten or more counts support this clonotype. This chain links TRBV12-3 or TRBV12-4 with TRBJ2-2; no clear D. The CDR3 is made up of 13 amino acids. V gave up 5 bases and J gave up 5 bases, with 9 bases separating them. CDR3 region: CASSPDATGELFF. CDR3 nucleotides: TGTGCCAGCAGTCCCGACGCTACCGGGGAGCTGTTTTTT.

J is TRBJ2-5 and V is TRBV3-1, with D perhaps matching TRBD1 or TRBD2 (5 bases each). Germline CDR1 reads LGHDT; CDR2 reads YNNKEL (reference sequence). Trimming left V 4 bases short and J 1 base short, with 13 bases between. The CDR3 runs to 15 residues. The CDR3 loop is CASSPPTGPQETQYF. CDR3 in DNA: TGTGCCAGCAGCCCCCCAACGGGGCCCCAAGAGACCCAGTACTTC.

In this sample, this clonotype turned up many times. J is TRBJ1-2 and V is TRBV29-1; D not certain. The CDR3 totals 11 residues. The V gene lost 6 bases and the J gene lost 7 bases, with 12 bases spanning the gap. Germline CDR1 and CDR2: SQVTM and ANQGSEA. In DNA form, the CDR3 reads TGCAGCGTCGAGGGCACATTTGGCTACACCTTC. Translated: CSVEGTFGYTF.

Many counts were recorded for this clonotype. The gene calls are TRBV27 and TRBJ2-5, with D hard to call. Germline CDR1 is MNHEY and CDR2 is SMNVEV (reference sequence). The V end lost 10 bases, the J end lost 2 bases, and 14 bases lay between the germline ends. This CDR3 has 13 residues. CDR3 sequence reads: CATHSASQETQYF. DNA for the CDR3: TGTGCCACCCACTCGGCTAGTCAAGAGACCCAGTACTTC.

V and J are TRBV20-1 and TRBJ2-1, with D perhaps matching TRBD1 (5 bases). This CDR3 is built from 14 residues. V was pared by 5 bases and J by 5 bases, with 16 bases between. Germline V gene data show CDR1 as DFQATT and CDR2 as SNEGSKA (reference sequence). The CDR3 DNA is TGCAGTGCTGACCGAACAGGCTGGGACAATGAGCAGTTCTTC. Translating gives CSADRTGWDNEQFF.

This clonotype was detected many times. This chain joins TRBV28 and TRBJ1-4; the match to TRBD1 covers 8 bases. CDR3 length: 16 amino acids. Germline V gene data show CDR1 as MDHEN and CDR2 as SYDVKM. With 2 bases clipped from V and 7 bases from J, the junction kept 9 bases outside the gene matches. CDR3 nucleotide sequence: TGTGCCAGCAGTTTAATTCGAGGACAGGGCGGTGAAAAACTGTTTTTT. It specifies CASSLIRGQGGEKLFF.